Included here is one T cell receptor (beta chain) sequence, with context. The antigen is unknown. The sample belongs to a study of chemoradiotherapy in HPV16-positive cancers. Repertoires were sampled repeatedly during chemoradiotherapy. V was pared by 2 bases and J by 6 bases, with 4 bases of the junction left unmatched. The germline gives CDR1 MDHEN, CDR2 SYDVKM. The CDR3 has 15 residues. Profiling relied on immunoSEQ multiplex PCR, and the TCRdb table lists in-frame clones only, not all of them. This sample has some 1,900 clones, with more than 95% found just once. Whole-study findings and limits: Non-HPV-specific T cells did not expand in tumors during treatment, whereas candidate HPV-specific clones and E7-related motifs did. HPV-responsive T-cell expansion during chemoradiotherapy was linked to improved recurrence-free survival in HPV16-positive patients.

This material consisted of tumor tissue, taken from a patient who underwent chemoradiotherapy. The clonotype was recovered from a human donor with HPV-associated anogenital cancer. V and J are TRBV28 and TRBJ2-2; 9 positions agree with TRBD2. The CDR3 loop is CASSLAGGQSGELFF. The CDR3 DNA is TGTGCCAGCAGTTTAGCGGGAGGGCAGTCCGGGGAGCTGTTTTTT.